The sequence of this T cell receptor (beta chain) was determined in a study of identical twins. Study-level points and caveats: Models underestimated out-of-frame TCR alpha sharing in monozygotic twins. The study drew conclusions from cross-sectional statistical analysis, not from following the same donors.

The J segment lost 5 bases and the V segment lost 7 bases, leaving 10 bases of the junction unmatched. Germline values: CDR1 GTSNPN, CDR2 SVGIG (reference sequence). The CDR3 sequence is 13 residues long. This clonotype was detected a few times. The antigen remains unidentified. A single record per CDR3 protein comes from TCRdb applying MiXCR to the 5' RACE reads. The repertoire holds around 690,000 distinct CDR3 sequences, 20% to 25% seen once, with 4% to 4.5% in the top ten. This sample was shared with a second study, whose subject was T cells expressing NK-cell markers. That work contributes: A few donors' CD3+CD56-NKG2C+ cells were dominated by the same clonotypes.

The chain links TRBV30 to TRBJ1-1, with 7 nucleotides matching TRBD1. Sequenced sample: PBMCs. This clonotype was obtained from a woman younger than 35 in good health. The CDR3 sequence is CAFQGVRRTEAFF. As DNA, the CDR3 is TGTGCCTTTCAGGGGGTTCGGAGGACTGAAGCTTTCTTT.